This T cell receptor (beta chain) was obtained from a study of vaccination and CD4 T cells after COVID-19. As for the study in general: Convalescent cases consisted of six males and four females, of whom two were Hispanic. Timing of post-vaccine sample collection was a median 72 days after dose two, with a range of 14 to 241. The stimulus for the cells was overlapping spike peptides derived from SARS-CoV-2, HCoV-NL63, HCoV-OC43 and HCoV-229E.

With the Oncomine TCR Beta short-read assay, DNA from cultured CD4+ T cells was sequenced. Via MiXCR, TCRdb re-called the PCR reads, giving one row per CDR3 protein. The sample records about 10,000 distinct CDR3 sequences, over 45% being singletons. Treatment noted: 10-day PBMC culture with coronavirus spike peptide pools or control peptides (ViraFEST assay). The trim removed 7 bases at V and 6 bases at J, leaving 5 bases unmatched. The CDR3 totals 13 residues. CDR1 and CDR2 from the germline V gene are MDHEN and SYDVKM. Remarks on this clonotype: Its antigen is not identified.

This receptor was obtained from a human donor who had recovered from COVID-19. This sequence joins TRBV28 and TRBJ1-5; the match to TRBD1 covers 8 bases. The sequencing input was CD4+ T cells from blood, cultured in vitro. CDR3 amino acids: CASITGGIQPQHF. The CDR3 DNA sequence: TGTGCCAGCATTACAGGGGGAATTCAGCCCCAGCATTTT.